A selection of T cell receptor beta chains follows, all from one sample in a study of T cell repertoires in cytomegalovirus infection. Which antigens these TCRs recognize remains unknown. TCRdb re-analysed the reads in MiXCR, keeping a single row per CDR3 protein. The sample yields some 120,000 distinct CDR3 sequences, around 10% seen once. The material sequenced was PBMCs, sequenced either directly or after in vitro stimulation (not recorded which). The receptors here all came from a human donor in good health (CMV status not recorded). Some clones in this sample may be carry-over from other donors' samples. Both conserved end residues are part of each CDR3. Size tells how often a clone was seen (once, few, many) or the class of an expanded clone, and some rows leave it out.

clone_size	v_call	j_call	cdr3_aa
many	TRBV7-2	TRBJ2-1	CASSLLAGGGYEQFF
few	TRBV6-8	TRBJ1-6	CASGGQGGSPLHF
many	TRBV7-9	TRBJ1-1	CASSGGQGGTEAFF
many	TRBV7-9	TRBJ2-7	CASSPHGIEQYF
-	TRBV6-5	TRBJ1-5	CASSYSMSQPQHF
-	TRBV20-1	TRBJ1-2	CSGTGGYGYTF
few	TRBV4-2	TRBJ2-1	CASSQWRTTTYNEQFF
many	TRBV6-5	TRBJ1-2	CASSYSDRGLRGYTF
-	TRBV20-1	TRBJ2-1	CSARVVPSSYNEQFF
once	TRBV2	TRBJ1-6	CASSEQGTRSPLHF
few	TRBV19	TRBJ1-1	CASSRAVQGTEAFF
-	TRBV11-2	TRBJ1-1	CASSLREDRGRIEAFF
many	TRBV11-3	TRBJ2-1	CASSLVGRNYNEQFF
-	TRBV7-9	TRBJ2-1	CASSLEGLAGGNEQFF
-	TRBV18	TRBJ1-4	CASSPPYRDPAKLFF
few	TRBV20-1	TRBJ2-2	CSASGLVSGELFF
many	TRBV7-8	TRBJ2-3	CASSLERLAVDTQYF
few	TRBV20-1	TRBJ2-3	CSASGLAGGTDTQYF
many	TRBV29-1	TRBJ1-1	CSFRDPQNTEAFF
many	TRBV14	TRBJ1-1	CASSHREGVGSTEAFF
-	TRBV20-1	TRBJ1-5	CSAGQGGIRLQHF
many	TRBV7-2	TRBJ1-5	CASSLFGRSYNQPQHF
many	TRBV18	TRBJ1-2	CASSPQDQQGYTF
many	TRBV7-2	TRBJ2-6	CASSLVGRGVTPGANVLTF
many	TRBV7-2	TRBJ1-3	CASSLSTPMGNTIYF
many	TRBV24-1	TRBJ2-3	CATSDLQLDRAQYF
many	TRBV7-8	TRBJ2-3	CASSDRTSGTSTDTQYF
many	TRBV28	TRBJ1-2	CASRYGTGNGYTF
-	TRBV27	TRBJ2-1	CASSPTGTSGLFEQFF
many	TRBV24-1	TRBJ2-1	CATSDPRGEASPYNEQFF
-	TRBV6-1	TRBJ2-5	CASSYGGQASYQETQYF